The rows below give T cell receptor beta chains drawn from one sample of a study of immune evolution from preneoplasia to lung adenocarcinoma. The protocol was immunoSEQ multiplex PCR, while the TCRdb copy is restricted to in-frame clones and leaves out a portion. The sample yields 13,000 to 15,000 clones, about 82% seen once. What was sequenced was FFPE minimally invasive lung adenocarcinoma tissue. The source of these receptors is a person aged 65 to 85 with lung adenocarcinoma. Each CDR3 is given with its conserved first and last residue. The D gene is left open where the match is weak. Not every row has a clone size; where given, it reads once, few, many or a size class.

>.|TRBJ2-1|.|TRBV5-1
CASSSSDSWHYNEQFF
TGCGCCAGCAGCTCCTCGGACAGCTGGCACTACAATGAGCAGTTCTTC
>.|TRBJ2-2|.|TRBV7-9
CASSPSSAGELFF
TGTGCCAGCAGCCCTTCTTCCGCCGGGGAGCTGTTTTTT
>TRBD1|TRBJ1-2|few|TRBV28
CASSFGQVSGYTF
TGTGCCAGCAGCTTCGGACAGGTCTCTGGCTACACCTTC
>TRBD2|TRBJ2-4|.|TRBV2
CASSSKLAGGVGAKNIQYF
TGTGCCAGCAGTTCAAAGCTAGCGGGAGGGGTTGGGGCCAAAAACATTCAGTACTTC
>TRBD2|TRBJ2-5|once|TRBV6-5
CASSELAGLETQYF
TGTGCCAGCAGTGAACTAGCGGGGTTAGAGACCCAGTACTTC
>.|TRBJ1-4|once|TRBV19
CASSPETARSEKLFF
TGTGCCAGTAGTCCCGAGACAGCCCGCAGTGAAAAACTGTTTTTT
>.|TRBJ2-3|few|TRBV9
CASSAGYSTDTQYF
TGTGCCAGCAGCGCCGGCTATAGCACAGATACGCAGTATTTT
>TRBD2|TRBJ2-1|.|TRBV9
CASSFGLADEQFF
TGTGCCAGCAGCTTCGGACTAGCTGATGAGCAGTTCTTC
>.|TRBJ2-2|.|TRBV30
CAWSSGNTGELFF
TGTGCCTGGAGTTCAGGGAACACCGGGGAGCTGTTTTTT
>.|TRBJ1-1|few|TRBV30
CACQQNRNTEAFF
TGTGCCTGCCAACAAAACAGGAACACTGAAGCTTTCTTT
>TRBD1|TRBJ2-7|.|TRBV4-1
CASSQEGQSYEQYF
TGCGCCAGCAGCCAAGAGGGACAGTCCTACGAGCAGTACTTC
>.|TRBJ2-7|few|TRBV29-1
CSVGPNRAFDEQYF
TGCAGCGTTGGGCCAAACAGGGCTTTCGACGAGCAGTACTTC
>.|TRBJ1-3|.|TRBV28
CASSSWAEGISGNTIYF
TGTGCCAGCAGTTCTTGGGCTGAGGGCATCTCTGGAAACACCATATATTTT
>TRBD1|TRBJ1-2|.|TRBV2
CASSRQGANYDYTF
TGTGCCAGCAGTCGACAGGGAGCTAACTATGACTACACCTTC
>.|TRBJ1-2|.|TRBV9
CASSVVIGEGYTF
TGTGCCAGCAGCGTAGTTATCGGGGAAGGCTACACCTTC
>.|TRBJ1-3|few|TRBV11-3
CASSDGSASGNTIYF
TGTGCCAGCAGCGATGGCAGTGCCTCTGGAAACACCATATATTTT
>TRBD1|TRBJ2-7|.|TRBV4-2
CASSPRGNYEQYF
TGTGCCAGCAGCCCCAGGGGGAACTACGAGCAGTACTTC
>.|TRBJ1-2|once|TRBV13
CASSLQGNYGYTF
TGTGCCAGCAGCTTACAAGGCAACTATGGCTACACCTTC
>.|TRBJ1-1|.|TRBV25-1
CASSDWARTTEAFF
TGTGCCAGCAGTGATTGGGCCCGCACCACTGAAGCTTTCTTT
>TRBD2|TRBJ2-2|few|TRBV5-1
CASSFTLAGPTNTGELFF
TGCGCCAGCAGCTTTACCCTAGCGGGACCCACGAACACCGGGGAGCTGTTTTTT
>.|TRBJ1-1|.|TRBV9
CASSAPQGGAEAFF
TGTGCCAGCAGCGCCCCTCAAGGGGGGGCTGAAGCTTTCTTT
>.|TRBJ1-4|.|TRBV28
CASSALGATNEKLFF
TGTGCCAGCAGCGCCCTGGGGGCGACTAATGAAAAACTGTTTTTT
>TRBD1|TRBJ1-1|.|TRBV19
CASRIQGATEAFF
TGTGCCAGTAGGATACAGGGGGCCACTGAAGCTTTCTTT
>.|TRBJ2-1|.|TRBV15
CATSRGDVGGVGEQFF
TGTGCCACCAGCAGAGGGGACGTGGGTGGTGTGGGTGAGCAGTTCTTC
>.|TRBJ2-1|few|TRBV7-8
CASSLVPWGPDNNEQFF
TGTGCCAGCAGCTTAGTGCCTTGGGGGCCAGACAACAATGAGCAGTTCTTC
>TRBD2|TRBJ2-1|.|TRBV6-1
CAILPLAGGDEQFF
TGTGCCATCCTACCACTAGCGGGGGGGGATGAGCAGTTCTTC
>TRBD1|TRBJ2-5|.|TRBV7-7
CASSRGQGETQYF
TGTGCTAGCAGCAGGGGACAGGGCGAGACCCAGTACTTC
>TRBD1|TRBJ2-7|.|TRBV7-8
CASSSDRNEQYF
TGTGCCAGCAGCTCGGACAGGAACGAGCAGTACTTC
>TRBD1|TRBJ2-2|once|TRBV28
CASSLWGQGANTGELFF
TGTGCCAGCAGTTTATGGGGACAGGGGGCGAACACCGGGGAGCTGTTTTTT
>TRBD2|TRBJ2-3|.|TRBV2
CASSGQRGLAGKGEIDTQYF
TGTGCCAGCAGTGGACAGAGGGGACTAGCGGGAAAAGGGGAGATAGATACGCAGTATTTT
>TRBD2|TRBJ2-3|.|TRBV27
CASGRERRDTQYF
TGTGCCAGCGGGCGGGAGCGCAGAGATACGCAGTATTTT
>.|TRBJ2-7|once|TRBV5-6
CASSSTGQIYEQYF
TGTGCCAGCAGCTCAACTGGACAGATCTACGAGCAGTACTTC
>.|TRBJ1-2|.|TRBV2
CASSGTALNYGYTF
TGTGCCAGCAGTGGCACAGCGCTTAACTATGGCTACACCTTC
>.|TRBJ2-7|.|TRBV5-8
CASSFSGSDEQYF
TGTGCCAGCAGCTTCTCAGGGAGCGACGAGCAGTACTTC
>.|TRBJ2-7|.|TRBV19
CASSSGTRTYEQYF
TGTGCCAGTAGTTCCGGGACACGCACCTACGAGCAGTACTTC
>.|TRBJ2-2|.|TRBV9
CASSVAGAGGELFF
TGTGCCAGCAGCGTAGCCGGGGCGGGCGGGGAGCTGTTTTTT
>.|TRBJ1-2|.|TRBV28
CASTQGDYGYTF
TGTGCCAGCACCCAGGGAGACTATGGCTACACCTTC
>TRBD1|TRBJ1-5|.|TRBV6-5
CASSRDRGLRQPQHF
TGTGCCAGCAGTAGGGACAGGGGGCTACGTCAGCCCCAGCATTTT
>TRBD2|TRBJ2-5|.|TRBV7-2
CASSLGLAGMETQYF
TGTGCCAGCAGCTTAGGACTAGCGGGAATGGAGACCCAGTACTTC
>.|TRBJ2-7|.|TRBV10-3
CAISEWGSKNEQYF
TGTGCCATCAGTGAATGGGGATCTAAGAACGAGCAGTACTTC
>.|TRBJ2-2|.|TRBV15
CATSSRINTGELFF
TGTGCCACCAGCAGTAGGATAAACACCGGGGAGCTGTTTTTT
>.|TRBJ2-5|.|TRBV4-2
CASSLAGPGMETQYF
TGTGCCAGCAGCCTTGCGGGCCCCGGCATGGAGACCCAGTACTTC
>.|TRBJ1-3|.|TRBV28
CASSFRGGSGNTIYF
TGTGCCAGCAGTTTTCGTGGGGGCTCTGGAAACACCATATATTTT
>.|TRBJ1-5|.|TRBV11-2
CASSLEFDQPQHF
TGTGCCAGCAGCTTAGAGTTTGATCAGCCCCAGCATTTT
>TRBD1|TRBJ2-7|few|TRBV28
CASSRDSLSYEQYF
TGTGCCAGCAGCAGGGACAGTCTCTCCTACGAGCAGTACTTC